The 10 T cell receptor delta chains reported below all come from one sample, sequenced in a study of gamma-delta T cells after stem cell transplantation (dated by TCRdb to between 2015 and 2016). The library was obtained by RT-PCR. These reads were obtained on an Illumina MiSeq. Via CATT, TCRdb reprocessed the public reads, and rows with identical DNA were then joined. For this sample there are 2,500 or so delta-chain clones; 3% to 3.5% appear just once. Jointly, the top ten make up approximately 53% of the sample. Sequencing input: gamma-delta T cells. Every receptor here comes from a human donor. It is not recorded whose cells these are; they may come from a transplant donor.

In the case of this clone: A far larger clone is one nucleotide away, so this likely arose from a read error. Distinct nucleotide sequences in the sample also encode this CDR3. This chain connects TRDV2 to TRDJ3, with D perhaps matching TRDD3 (5 bases). Germline assignment: CDR1 GEAIGNYY and CDR2 EKD. This CDR3 has 20 amino acids. CDR3 residues: CACDTAGTGNGSWDTRQMFF. The DNA for the CDR3 is TGTGCCTGTGACACCGCAGGGACGGGGAACGGCTCCTGGGACACCCGGCAGATGTTTTTC.

The J gene is TRDJ1, the V gene TRDV2; 11 bases are shared with TRDD3. The CDR3 contains 20 residues. J lost 7 bases, V lost 0 bases, and 21 bases had no gene match. Germline-derived CDR1 and CDR2 are GEAIGNYY and EKD. Here the CDR3 DNA reads TGTGCCTGTGACACCGTCAATTTGGTGGGGGATACGCAAGGAGGCCGTAAACTCATCTTT. Its translation: CACDTVNLVGDTQGGRKLIF.

As for this clone: The amino acid sequence in TCRdb belongs to a much larger clone and departs from this DNA's translation at residue 8, likely a sequencing read error; the sequence shown is translated from the DNA. This chain links TRDV2 with TRDJ1; D may be TRDD2 (5 bases). V lost 2 bases and J lost 3, with 27 bases in between. Germline-derived CDR1 and CDR2 are GEAIGNYY and EKD. The CDR3 loop spans 19 amino acids. In nucleotides, the CDR3 is TGTGCCTGTGACAAACTCTCTACTTCCCGTGGAGACGCGGCCGATAAACTCATCTTT. It yields the protein CACDKLSTSRGDAADKLIF.

Comment on this clone: The sample carries other DNA sequences with the same CDR3. The chain combines TRDV2 with TRDJ2; 7 nucleotides agree with TRDD3. This CDR3 region has 18 residues. With V trimmed by 0 bases and J by 4 bases, 13 bases remained unmatched. Germline CDR1 and CDR2: GEAIGNYY and EKD. The CDR3 DNA follows: TGTGCCTGTGACACCGTGCTGGGGGCTACTGAACCGACAGCACAACTCTTCTTT. Translation gives CACDTVLGATEPTAQLFF.

By sample fraction, this clone is medium-sized. The same CDR3 arises from other DNA sequences in this sample as well. This sequence joins TRDV2 and TRDJ1; 13 bases match TRDD3. Germline lookup yields CDR1 GEAIGNYY and CDR2 EKD. CDR3 length equals 17 residues. V was clipped by 3 bases and J by 2 bases; unmatched bases: 8. DNA of the CDR3: TGTGCCTGTGACCAACTACTGGGGGATACGGAGACCGATAAACTCATCTTT. Translating gives CACDQLLGDTETDKLIF.

This rearrangement joins TRDV2 to TRDJ1, with 11 bases fitting TRDD3. Germline CDR1 reads GEAIGNYY; CDR2 reads EKD. The CDR3 spans 15 residues. J lost 3 bases, V lost 2 bases, and 4 bases had no gene match. This CDR3 reads CACDSLGDTPDKLIF. The CDR3 DNA follows: TGTGCCTGTGACAGTCTGGGGGATACTCCCGATAAACTCATCTTT.

This clone was counted ten times or more. V and J are TRDV2 and TRDJ1, with 9 nucleotides matching TRDD3. CDR1 GEAIGNYY and CDR2 EKD come from the germline V gene. V lost 3 bases, J lost 0 bases, and 4 bases stayed unmatched. CDR3 length: 15 residues. The CDR3 DNA reads TGTGCCTGTGACTTACTGGGGGAAGACACCGATAAACTCATCTTT. It is translated as CACDLLGEDTDKLIF.

This clone was observed a handful of times. The chain is built from TRDV2 and TRDJ1; 8 bases match TRDD3. This CDR3 spans 21 amino acids. Germline lookup yields CDR1 GEAIGNYY and CDR2 EKD. J was trimmed by 4 bases and V by 1 base; bases with no gene match: 25. CDR3 in DNA: TGTGCCTGTGACACTATCCTACGCAGGACACTGGGGGGTACGATGAACGATAAACTCATCTTT. Residues: CACDTILRRTLGGTMNDKLIF.

This clone ranks as medium-sized (0.01 to 0.1%). Other DNA variants within this sample encode the same CDR3. The chain has TRDV2 and TRDJ1; 9 bases match TRDD3. The germline V gene has CDR1 GEAIGNYY and CDR2 EKD. The CDR3 loop spans 15 amino acids. Trimming removed 3 bases from V and 2 bases from J; junction bases left unmatched: 6. CDR3 sequence (DNA): TGTGCCTGTGACCCTACTGGGGGACCGACCGATAAACTCATCTTT. Translating it yields CACDPTGGPTDKLIF.

This clone was counted a few times. The same CDR3 is also encoded by other DNA sequences in this sample. The V gene is TRDV2, the J gene TRDJ1; 13 bases agree with TRDD3. This CDR3 contains 16 residues. Germline CDR1 GEAIGNYY, CDR2 EKD. J lost 2 bases, V lost 3 bases, and 5 bases had no gene match. This CDR3 reads CACDLLGDTKTDKLIF. The CDR3 nucleotides are TGTGCCTGTGACTTACTGGGGGATACGAAAACCGATAAACTCATCTTT.